The source of this T cell receptor beta chain is a study of response to subunit inactivated influenza vaccine. This clonotype occurred many times. TCRdb analysed the RT-PCR reads with MiXCR anew, one entry per CDR3 protein. The data hold about 830,000 distinct CDR3 sequences, with around 20% observed a single time. Germline V gene data show CDR1 as MNHEY and CDR2 as SVGAGI. The CDR3 loop spans 16 amino acids. V gave up 0 bases and J gave up 0 bases; unmatched junction bases: 5. The source is a man aged 50 or older who received an inactivated influenza vaccine. The material sequenced was PBMCs from blood, taken around 5 days after vaccination. The chain joins TRBV6-5 to TRBJ2-7; 7 bases line up with TRBD1. Here the CDR3 DNA reads TGTGCCAGCAGTTACTCAAGCAGGGGGACCTCCTACGAGCAGTACTTC. This gives the protein CASSYSSRGTSYEQYF.